The present T cell receptor (beta chain) was sequenced within a study of T cells in localized non-small cell lung cancer. Repertoires were generated with immunoSEQ multiplex PCR, while TCRdb's copy carries only in-frame clones and drops some. The sample holds around 1,200 clones, roughly 43% seen once. The CDR3 length is 13 residues. The junction had 6 bases not matched to a gene; V was cut back by 6 bases and J by 7 bases. Germline V CDR1 and CDR2: MNHGY, SAAAGT. About this clone itself: The antigen is undetermined.

Study observations and caveats: As only one tumor region underwent sequencing, heterogeneity remains possible. Out of the top 100 tumor clones, a median around 56 were seen in adjacent lung. A denser population of T cells in blood accompanied longer overall survival. Uninvolved adjacent lung had more T cell clonality than any other tissue, topping tumor.

The sequencing used lung tumor tissue, collected before any cancer treatment. This chain connects TRBV6-8 to TRBJ2-1; 7 nucleotides match TRBD1. This TCR was recovered from a woman aged 35 to 70 with stage I lung adenocarcinoma. The CDR3 DNA sequence: TGTGCCAGCAGCCAGACAGGGAATAATGAGCAGTTCTTC. Translating it yields CASSQTGNNEQFF.